This record covers a single T cell receptor beta chain. Its antigen is not known. This specimen belongs to a study of glioma-infiltrating T cells. Across the whole study: Presurgical dexamethasone in glioma patients lasted six or fewer days. Study results and caveats: A blood CDR3 motif signature was depleted in highly divergent patients. Non-neoplastic patients had below-expected tissue-blood divergence, while all gliomas exceeded expectation.

TCR alpha and beta CDR3 regions were amplified from RNA using iRepertoire nested multiplex PCR. MiXCR was run by TCRdb on the multiplex PCR reads, yielding one entry per CDR3 protein. In the table there are more than 350,000 distinct CDR3 sequences, around 45% of which are singletons. Germline CDR1 reads MNHEY; CDR2 reads SVGEGT. The CDR3 contains 15 residues. Between the trimmed V and J ends, which lost 6 bases and 2 bases, there was a span of 15 bases. This TCR derives from a human donor with low-grade glioma or glioblastoma, undergoing nonglioma brain surgery, or in good health (not recorded which). The sequenced sample consisted of glioma tissue, nonneoplastic brain tissue, or PBMCs (not recorded which). The chain employs TRBV6-2 or TRBV6-3 and TRBJ2-3; D could derive from TRBD1 or TRBD2 (5 bases each). Written as DNA, the CDR3 is TGTGCCAGCAGCCTACCGGGACCTATCACAGATACGCAGTATTTT. It specifies CASSLPGPITDTQYF.